Shown below are 14 T cell receptor beta chains from a single sample sequenced in a study of T cells in Graves' hyperthyroidism and ophthalmopathy. Using RNA transcripts as the source, TCR beta CDR3 regions were amplified. Primed by the HTBI set, a first-round RT-PCR was run on the TCR CDR3. TCRdb itself ran the multiplex PCR reads through MiXCR, one entry per CDR3 protein. The data contain about 360,000 distinct CDR3 sequences, under 15% of them singletons. The sample taken for sequencing was blood. Source of these receptors: a woman aged 18-29 years with Graves' hyperthyroidism.

There are a few counts of this clonotype. The chain couples TRBV5-4 to TRBJ1-2, with D perhaps TRBD1 (6 bases). Trimming removed 4 bases at V and 4 bases at J, with 14 bases between. The germline V gene encodes CDR1 SGHNT and CDR2 YYREEE (reference sequence). CDR3 size: 14 residues. Here the CDR3 DNA reads TGTGCCAGCAGCCCGGACAGCACCCGCTATGGCTACACCTTC. Its translation is CASSPDSTRYGYTF.

The genes are TRBV19 and TRBJ2-1, with 8 bases lining up with TRBD2. Per germline, CDR1 LNHDA and CDR2 SQIVND (reference sequence). CDR3 length equals 14 residues. The trim removed 7 bases at V and 3 bases at J, leaving 5 bases unmatched. CDR3 amino acids: CASTKRGNYNEQFF. As DNA, the CDR3 is TGTGCCAGTACCAAGCGGGGGAACTACAATGAGCAGTTCTTC.

This clonotype was seen repeatedly, ten times or more. The chain links TRBV28 to TRBJ2-1; 7 nucleotides agree with TRBD1. Germline lookup yields CDR1 MDHEN and CDR2 SYDVKM. The CDR3 runs to 12 residues. Unmatched junction bases numbered 8, after V lost 10 bases and J lost 8 bases. The chain's CDR3 is CATQQGNHEQFF. The CDR3 DNA follows: TGTGCCACACAACAGGGGAATCATGAGCAGTTCTTC.

In its sample, this clonotype was seen many times. The CDR3 region is CASSEAEGGPYNEQFF. Here the CDR3 DNA reads TGTGCCAGCAGTGAAGCTGAGGGGGGCCCATACAATGAGCAGTTCTTC. The chain carries TRBV6-1 and TRBJ2-1; D is tentatively TRBD1 or TRBD2 (6 bases each). Per germline, CDR1 MNHNS and CDR2 SASEGT. The CDR3 covers 16 residues. V lost 0 bases and J lost 4, with 13 bases in between.

This clonotype was detected a few times. The chain employs TRBV12-3 or TRBV12-4 and TRBJ2-5; a weak D match, TRBD1 (6 bases). Trimming stripped 2 bases from V and 5 bases from J, with 15 bases between. CDR3 length equals 15 residues. The CDR3, as DNA: TGTGCCAGCAGTTTACTGGGGGCGCAGGAGGAGACCCAGTACTTC. This sequence encodes CASSLLGAQEETQYF.

This clonotype was detected only a few times. J is TRBJ2-1 and V is TRBV18; 7 bases line up with TRBD1. The CDR3 is 15 amino acids. The germline V gene encodes CDR1 KGHSH and CDR2 LQKENI. J was trimmed by 5 bases and V by 0 bases; bases with no gene match: 4. CDR3: CASSPPAGGNNEQFF. CDR3 coding DNA: TGTGCCAGCTCACCACCGGCAGGGGGTAACAATGAGCAGTTCTTC.

As regards this clonotype: A junction end diverges from the germline sequence, so it may reflect a read error. This chain connects TRBV27 to TRBJ2-7; the D gene could be TRBD1 or TRBD2 (5 bases each). Germline V gene data show CDR1 as MNHEY and CDR2 as SMNVEV (reference sequence). CDR3 length: 14 residues. The CDR3 DNA reads TGTGCCAGCAGTTTAATGCAGGGAGCCTACGGGCAGTACTTC. Translated: CASSLMQGAYGQYF.

This rearrangement joins TRBV7-9 to TRBJ2-2; 9 positions match TRBD1. Germline lookup yields CDR1 SEHNR and CDR2 FQNEAQ (reference sequence). The CDR3 has 17 residues. J lost 4 bases, V lost 7 bases, and 13 bases had no gene match. DNA for the CDR3: TGTGCCAGCAATGATCTGGGAGGGGACAGGGCCACCGGGGAGCTGTTTTTT. Its translation is CASNDLGGDRATGELFF.

This clonotype has a count of ten or more. This chain uses TRBV6-1 with TRBJ1-5; D remains unclear. The CDR3 length is 13 residues. Trimming removed 6 bases at V and 4 bases at J, with 10 bases between. CDR1 MNHNS and CDR2 SASEGT come from the germline V gene. CDR3 region: CASSPRENQPQHF. Here the CDR3 DNA reads TGTGCCAGCAGCCCAAGGGAAAATCAGCCCCAGCATTTT.

This clonotype appeared many times. The CDR3 sequence is CASSLASAGGYTF. DNA for the CDR3: TGCGCCAGCAGCTTGGCGAGCGCCGGGGGCTACACCTTC. The V call is TRBV5-1, the J call TRBJ1-2; no definite D call. V dropped 0 bases and J dropped 8 bases, with 11 bases sitting between them. Germline CDR1 reads SGHRS; CDR2 reads YFSETQ. The CDR3 is 13 amino acids.

The sample holds many counts of this clonotype. The CDR3 nucleotides are TGTGCCAGCAGCTGGAGGAACCCCGGGACTAGCGGATTTAGCTCCTACAATGAGCAGTTCTTC. It specifies CASSWRNPGTSGFSSYNEQFF. The chain couples TRBV5-5 to TRBJ2-1, with TRBD2 matching over 11 bases. Losses at the gene ends were 3 bases for V and 0 bases for J; bases not matched to a gene: 17. Germline V lookup: CDR1 SGHKS, CDR2 YYEKEE (reference sequence). The CDR3 totals 21 residues. Full variable domain (rest looked up from reference TRBV5-5 and TRBJ2-1): DAGVTQSPTHLIKTRGQQVTLRCSPISGHKSVSWYQQVLGQGPQFIFQYYEKEERGRGNFPDRFSARQFPNYSSELNVNALLLGDSALYLCASSWRNPGTSGFSSYNEQFFGPGTRLTVL.

This clonotype appeared many times. V and J are TRBV5-1 and TRBJ1-1, with D perhaps matching TRBD1 (6 bases). The CDR3 loop spans 15 amino acids. The germline V gene encodes CDR1 SGHRS and CDR2 YFSETQ. V was cut by 2 bases and J by 0 bases, with 11 bases left in between. The CDR3: CASSFGQILNTEAFF. The CDR3 DNA is TGCGCCAGCAGCTTCGGACAGATTCTGAACACTGAAGCTTTCTTT.

This clonotype showed up just a few times. The chain joins TRBV15 to TRBJ2-1; the D is unclear. CDR3 length: 14 amino acids. Germline CDR1 is LNHNV and CDR2 is YYDKDF (reference sequence). V was clipped by 3 bases and J by 0 bases, with 6 bases between them. CDR3 bases: TGTGCCACCAGCAGGATAAGCTCCTACAATGAGCAGTTCTTC. This encodes CATSRISSYNEQFF.

Ten or more counts support this clonotype. This chain uses TRBV9 with TRBJ2-1, with unresolved D. This CDR3 is built from 14 residues. Deletions cut 3 bases from V and 5 bases from J, with 12 bases between. Germline values: CDR1 SGDLS, CDR2 YYNGEE. CDR3 in amino acids: CASSALDVHNEQFF. The CDR3 nucleotides read TGTGCCAGCAGCGCCCTGGACGTCCACAATGAGCAGTTCTTC.